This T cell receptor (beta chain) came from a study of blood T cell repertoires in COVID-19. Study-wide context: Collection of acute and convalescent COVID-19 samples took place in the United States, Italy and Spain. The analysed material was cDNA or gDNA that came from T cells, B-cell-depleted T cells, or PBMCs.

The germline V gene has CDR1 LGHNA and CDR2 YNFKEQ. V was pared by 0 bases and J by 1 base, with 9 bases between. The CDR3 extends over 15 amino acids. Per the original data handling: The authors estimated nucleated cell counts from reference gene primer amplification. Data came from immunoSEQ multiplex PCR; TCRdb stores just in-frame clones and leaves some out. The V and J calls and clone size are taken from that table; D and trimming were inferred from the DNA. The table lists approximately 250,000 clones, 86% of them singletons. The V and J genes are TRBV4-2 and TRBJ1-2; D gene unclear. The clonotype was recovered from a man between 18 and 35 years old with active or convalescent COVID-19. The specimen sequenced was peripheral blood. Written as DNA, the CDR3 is TGTGCCAGCAGCCAAGACCTAGCGCTTAACTATGGCTACACCTTC. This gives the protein CASSQDLALNYGYTF.